The present T cell receptor (beta chain) was sequenced within a study of beta chain features in type 1 diabetes. Expressed TCRB transcripts were sequenced, since all the RNA that had been isolated was reverse transcribed. Profiled with immunoSEQ multiplex PCR; TCRdb holds only in-frame clones, not every one. Among around 140,000 clones listed, about 13% were seen once. Each donor gave one heparinised blood draw averaging about 120 mL. Populations isolated by sorting all had purity greater than 95%. General study findings and limits: Within patients, naive, central memory and Treg TCRB repertoires seemed more similar than within healthy donors. A moderate, significant TCRB CDR3 shortening appeared in type 1 diabetes across four CD4+ subsets.

This clone was picked up a small number of times. Its antigen is unknown. The TCR sequence derives from a man in his late teens or twenties with type 1 diabetes. Sequencing was done on a sample of central memory CD4+ T cells from blood.

The CDR3 is CASSFLRYNEQFF. The CDR3 region has the DNA TGTGCCAGCAGCTTTCTGAGGTACAATGAGCAGTTCTTC. The chain couples TRBV7-9 to TRBJ2-1; D uncertain. CDR1 and CDR2 (germline): SEHNR, FQNEAQ (reference sequence). V dropped 3 bases and J dropped 4 bases, with 7 bases sitting between them. This CDR3 is built from 13 residues.